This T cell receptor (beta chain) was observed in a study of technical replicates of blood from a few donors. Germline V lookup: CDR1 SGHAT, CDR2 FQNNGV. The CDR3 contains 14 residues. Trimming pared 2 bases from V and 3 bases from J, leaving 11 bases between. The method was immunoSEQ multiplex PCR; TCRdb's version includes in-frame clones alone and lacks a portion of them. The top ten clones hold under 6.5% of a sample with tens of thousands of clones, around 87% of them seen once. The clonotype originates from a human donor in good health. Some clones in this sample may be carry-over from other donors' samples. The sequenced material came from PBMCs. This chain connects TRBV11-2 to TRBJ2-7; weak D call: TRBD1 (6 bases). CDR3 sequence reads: CASSLFRGSYEQYF. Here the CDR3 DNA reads TGTGCCAGCAGCTTATTTAGGGGGAGCTACGAGCAGTACTTC. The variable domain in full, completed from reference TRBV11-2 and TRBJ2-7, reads EAGVAQSPRYKIIEKRQSVAFWCNPISGHATLYWYQQILGQGPKLLIQFQNNGVVDDSQLPKDRFSAERLKGVDSTLKIQPAKLEDSAVYLCASSLFRGSYEQYFGPGTRLTVT.